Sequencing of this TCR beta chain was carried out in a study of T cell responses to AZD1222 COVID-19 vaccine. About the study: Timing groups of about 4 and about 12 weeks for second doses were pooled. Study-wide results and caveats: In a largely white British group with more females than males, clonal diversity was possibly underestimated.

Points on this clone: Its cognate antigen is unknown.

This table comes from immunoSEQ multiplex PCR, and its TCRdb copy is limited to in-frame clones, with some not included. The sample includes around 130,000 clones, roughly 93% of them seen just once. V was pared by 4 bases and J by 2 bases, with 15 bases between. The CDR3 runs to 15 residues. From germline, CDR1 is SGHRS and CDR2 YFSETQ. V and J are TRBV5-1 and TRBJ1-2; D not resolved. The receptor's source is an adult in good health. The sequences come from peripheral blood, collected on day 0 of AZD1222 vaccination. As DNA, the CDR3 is TGCGCCAGCAGCCCTAAAACGAGGGAGAACTATGGCTACACCTTC. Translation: CASSPKTRENYGYTF.